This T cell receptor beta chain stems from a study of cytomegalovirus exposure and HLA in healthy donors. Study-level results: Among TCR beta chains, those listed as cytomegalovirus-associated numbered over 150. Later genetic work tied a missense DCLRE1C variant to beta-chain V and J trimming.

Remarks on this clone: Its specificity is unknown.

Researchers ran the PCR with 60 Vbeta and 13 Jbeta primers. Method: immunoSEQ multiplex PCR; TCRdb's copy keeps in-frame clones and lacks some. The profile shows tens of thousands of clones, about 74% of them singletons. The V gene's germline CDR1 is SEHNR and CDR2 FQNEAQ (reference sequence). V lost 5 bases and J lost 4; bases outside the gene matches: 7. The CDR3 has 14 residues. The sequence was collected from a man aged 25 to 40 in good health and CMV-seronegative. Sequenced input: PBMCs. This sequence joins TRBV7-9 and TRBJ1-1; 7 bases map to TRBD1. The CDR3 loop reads CASSKSQGSTEAFF. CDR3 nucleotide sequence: TGTGCCAGCAGCAAATCACAGGGGAGCACTGAAGCTTTCTTT.